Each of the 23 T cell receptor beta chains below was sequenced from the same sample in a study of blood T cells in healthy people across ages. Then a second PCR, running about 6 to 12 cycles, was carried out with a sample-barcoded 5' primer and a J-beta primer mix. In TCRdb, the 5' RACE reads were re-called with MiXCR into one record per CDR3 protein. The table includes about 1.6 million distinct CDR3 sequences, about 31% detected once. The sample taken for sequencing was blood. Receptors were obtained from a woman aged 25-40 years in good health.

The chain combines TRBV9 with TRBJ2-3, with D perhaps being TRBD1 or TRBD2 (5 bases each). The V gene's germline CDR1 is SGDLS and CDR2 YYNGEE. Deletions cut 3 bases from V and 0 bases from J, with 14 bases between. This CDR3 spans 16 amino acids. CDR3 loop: CASSGRVRDSTDTQYF. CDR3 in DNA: TGTGCCAGCAGCGGGAGAGTCCGGGACAGCACAGATACGCAGTATTTT.

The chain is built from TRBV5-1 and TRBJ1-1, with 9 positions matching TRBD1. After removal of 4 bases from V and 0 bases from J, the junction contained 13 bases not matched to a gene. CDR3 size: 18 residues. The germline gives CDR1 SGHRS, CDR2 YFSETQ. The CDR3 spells CASSMKPGQGPLNTEAFF. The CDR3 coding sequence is TGCGCCAGCAGCATGAAACCGGGACAGGGACCACTGAACACTGAAGCTTTCTTT.

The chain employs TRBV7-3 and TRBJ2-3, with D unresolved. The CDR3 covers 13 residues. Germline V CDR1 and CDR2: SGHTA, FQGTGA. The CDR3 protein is CTAARSSTDTQYF. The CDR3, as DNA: TGTACCGCCGCACGGAGTAGCACAGATACGCAGTATTTT.

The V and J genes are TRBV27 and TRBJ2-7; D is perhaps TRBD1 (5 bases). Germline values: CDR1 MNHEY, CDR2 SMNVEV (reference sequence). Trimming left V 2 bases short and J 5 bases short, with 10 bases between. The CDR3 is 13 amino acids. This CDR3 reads CASSLGGANEQYF. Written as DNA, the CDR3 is TGTGCCAGCAGTTTAGGTGGGGCTAACGAGCAGTACTTC.

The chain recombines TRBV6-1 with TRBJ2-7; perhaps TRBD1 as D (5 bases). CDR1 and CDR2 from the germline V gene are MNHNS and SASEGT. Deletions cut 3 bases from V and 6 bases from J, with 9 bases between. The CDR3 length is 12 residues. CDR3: CASSEQGGEQYF. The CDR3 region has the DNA TGTGCCAGCAGTGAGCAGGGTGGCGAGCAGTACTTC.

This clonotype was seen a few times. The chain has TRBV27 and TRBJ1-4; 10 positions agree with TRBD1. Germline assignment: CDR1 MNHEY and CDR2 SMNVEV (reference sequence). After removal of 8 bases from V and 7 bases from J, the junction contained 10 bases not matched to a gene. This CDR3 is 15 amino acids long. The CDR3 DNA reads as TGTGCCAGCGGGGCACTGGGACAGGGGACTGAAAAACTGTTTTTT. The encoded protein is CASGALGQGTEKLFF.

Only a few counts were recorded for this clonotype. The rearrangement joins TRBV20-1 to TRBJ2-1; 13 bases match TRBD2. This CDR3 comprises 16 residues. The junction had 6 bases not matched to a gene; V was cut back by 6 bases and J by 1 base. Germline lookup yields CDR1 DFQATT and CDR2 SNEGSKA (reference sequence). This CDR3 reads CSALTSGGNSYNEQFF. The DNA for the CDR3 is TGCAGTGCATTGACTAGCGGGGGGAATTCCTACAATGAGCAGTTCTTC.

The CDR3 DNA reads TGCAGTGCTAGCTCCGGACTAGCGAGGGAGCAGTACTTC. Encoded protein: CSASSGLAREQYF. The chain links TRBV20-1 to TRBJ2-5, with 9 nucleotides matching TRBD2. In germline, CDR1 is DFQATT, CDR2 SNEGSKA (reference sequence). This CDR3 spans 13 amino acids. V trimming: 3 bases; J trimming: 11 bases; junction bases outside the gene matches: 10.

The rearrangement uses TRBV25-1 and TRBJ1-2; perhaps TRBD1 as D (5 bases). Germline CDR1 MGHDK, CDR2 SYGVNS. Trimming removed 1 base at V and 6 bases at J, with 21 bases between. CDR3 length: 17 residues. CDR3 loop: CASSEWRQGGIRDGYTF. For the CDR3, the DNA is TGTGCCAGCAGTGAATGGAGGCAGGGAGGGATACGGGATGGCTACACCTTC.

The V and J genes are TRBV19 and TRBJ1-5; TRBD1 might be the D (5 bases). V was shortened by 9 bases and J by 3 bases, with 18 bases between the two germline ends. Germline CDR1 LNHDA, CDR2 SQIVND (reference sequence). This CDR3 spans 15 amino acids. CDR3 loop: CASRAGDSLNQPQHF. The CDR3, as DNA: TGTGCCAGCCGAGCGGGAGACAGTCTCAATCAGCCCCAGCATTTT.

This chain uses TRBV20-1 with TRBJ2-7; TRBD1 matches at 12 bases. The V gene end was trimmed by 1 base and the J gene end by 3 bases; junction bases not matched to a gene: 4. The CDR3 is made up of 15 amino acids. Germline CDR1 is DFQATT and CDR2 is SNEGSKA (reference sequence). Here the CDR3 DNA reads TGCAGTGCTAGAGCTGGGGACAGGGGGCTCTACGAGCAGTACTTC. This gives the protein CSARAGDRGLYEQYF.

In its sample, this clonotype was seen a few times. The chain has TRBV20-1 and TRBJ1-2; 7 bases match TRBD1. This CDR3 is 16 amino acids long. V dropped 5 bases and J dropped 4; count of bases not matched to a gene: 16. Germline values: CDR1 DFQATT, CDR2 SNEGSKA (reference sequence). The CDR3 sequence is CSAPRDRPPLPYGYTF. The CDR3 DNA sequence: TGCAGTGCTCCCCGGGACAGACCGCCCCTACCCTATGGCTACACCTTC.

DNA of the CDR3: TGCAGTGCTAGCCAAACAGCAACCTACCCCTACGAGCAGTACTTC. Translation: CSASQTATYPYEQYF. The chain couples TRBV20-1 to TRBJ2-7, with D unresolved. Germline loops: CDR1 DFQATT, CDR2 SNEGSKA (reference sequence). V lost 3 bases to trimming and J lost 2 bases, with 17 bases between them. This CDR3 is 15 amino acids long.

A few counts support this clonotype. The CDR3 sequence: CASSFRAGGPGETQYF. The CDR3 DNA reads as TGTGCCAGCAGCTTCCGAGCGGGAGGGCCTGGAGAGACCCAGTACTTC. The genes are TRBV13 and TRBJ2-5; 10 bases fit TRBD2. After removal of 3 bases from V and 4 bases from J, the junction contained 8 bases not matched to a gene. Germline-derived CDR1 and CDR2 are PRHDT and FYEKMQ (reference sequence). The CDR3 covers 16 residues.

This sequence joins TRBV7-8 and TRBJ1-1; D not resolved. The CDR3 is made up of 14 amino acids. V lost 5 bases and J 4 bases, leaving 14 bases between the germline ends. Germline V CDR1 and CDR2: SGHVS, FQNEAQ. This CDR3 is CASSPQSLGTEAFF. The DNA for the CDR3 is TGTGCCAGCAGCCCACAGTCTCTTGGCACTGAAGCTTTCTTT.

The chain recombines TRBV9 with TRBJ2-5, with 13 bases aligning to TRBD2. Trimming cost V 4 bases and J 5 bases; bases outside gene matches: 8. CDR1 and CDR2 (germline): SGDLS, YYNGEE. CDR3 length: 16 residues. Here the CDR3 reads CASSLTGTSGMETQYF. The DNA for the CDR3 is TGTGCCAGCAGCTTAACCGGGACTAGCGGGATGGAGACCCAGTACTTC.

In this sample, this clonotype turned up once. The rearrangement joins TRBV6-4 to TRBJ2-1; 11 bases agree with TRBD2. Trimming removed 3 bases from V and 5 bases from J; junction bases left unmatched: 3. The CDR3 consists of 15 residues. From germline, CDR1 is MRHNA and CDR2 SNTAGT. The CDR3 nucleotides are TGTGCCAGCAGTGAAGTAGCGGGAGGGAACAATGAGCAGTTCTTC. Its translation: CASSEVAGGNNEQFF.

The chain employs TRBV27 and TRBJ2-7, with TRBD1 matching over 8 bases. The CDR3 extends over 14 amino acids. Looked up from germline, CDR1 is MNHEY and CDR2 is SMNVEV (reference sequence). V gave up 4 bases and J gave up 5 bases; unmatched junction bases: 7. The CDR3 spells CASSYNRGSDEQYF. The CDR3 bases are TGTGCCAGCAGTTATAACAGGGGGAGCGACGAGCAGTACTTC.

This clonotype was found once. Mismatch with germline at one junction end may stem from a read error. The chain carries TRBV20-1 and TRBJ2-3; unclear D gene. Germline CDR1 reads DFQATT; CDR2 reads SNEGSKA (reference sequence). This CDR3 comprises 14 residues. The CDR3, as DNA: TGCAGGGCTAGAGATTTCCGGTTGGCAGATACGCAGTATTTT. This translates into CRARDFRLADTQYF.

CDR3 in DNA: TGTGCCTGGAGTCTAGGGACTGAAGCTTTCTTT. As protein: CAWSLGTEAFF. This chain connects TRBV30 to TRBJ1-1; D remains unclear. The CDR3 is 11 amino acids. Trimming removed 2 bases from V and 5 bases from J, with 6 bases in between. Germline V lookup: CDR1 GTSNPN, CDR2 SVGIG (reference sequence).

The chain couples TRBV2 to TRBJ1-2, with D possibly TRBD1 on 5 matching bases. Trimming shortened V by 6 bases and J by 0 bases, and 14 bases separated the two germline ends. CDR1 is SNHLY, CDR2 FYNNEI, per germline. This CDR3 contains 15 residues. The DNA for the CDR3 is TGTGCCAGCAGCGCCCGGGACTCCGCTAACTATGGCTACACCTTC. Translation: CASSARDSANYGYTF. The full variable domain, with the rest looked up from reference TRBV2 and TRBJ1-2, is EPEVTQTPSHQVTQMGQEVILRCVPISNHLYFYWYRQILGQKVEFLVSFYNNEISEKSEIFDDQFSVERPDGSNFTLKIRSTKLEDSAMYFCASSARDSANYGYTFGSGTRLTVV.

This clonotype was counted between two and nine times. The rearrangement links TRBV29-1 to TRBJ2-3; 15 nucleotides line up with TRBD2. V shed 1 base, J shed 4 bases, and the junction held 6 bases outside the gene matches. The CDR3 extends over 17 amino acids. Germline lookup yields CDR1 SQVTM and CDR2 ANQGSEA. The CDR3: CSVEGGTSGRLADTQYF. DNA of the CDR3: TGCAGCGTTGAAGGGGGGACTAGCGGGAGGCTAGCAGATACGCAGTATTTT.

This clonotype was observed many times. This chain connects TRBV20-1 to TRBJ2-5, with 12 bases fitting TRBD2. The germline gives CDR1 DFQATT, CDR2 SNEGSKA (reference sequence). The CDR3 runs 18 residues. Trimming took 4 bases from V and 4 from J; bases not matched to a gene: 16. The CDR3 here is CSATQPGLAGSIGETQYF. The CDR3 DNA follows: TGCAGTGCTACCCAACCCGGACTAGCGGGATCAATTGGAGAGACCCAGTACTTC.